Given below is one T cell receptor (beta chain) in context. This sample is drawn from a study of control samples from healthy donors and cancer patients. Sequenced by immunoSEQ multiplex PCR; TCRdb stores in-frame clones only, minus some. The sample lists about 130,000 clones, 85% to 95% occurring once. Germline V gene lookup returns CDR1 SGHTA and CDR2 FQGNSA. Losses at the gene ends were 5 bases for V and 12 bases for J; bases not matched to a gene: 16. The CDR3 is 16 residues long. The chain links TRBV7-2 to TRBJ2-6; 7 positions match TRBD1. The sample taken for sequencing was PBMCs. The sequence was collected from a man aged 45-60 years with head and neck cancer. The CDR3 loop reads CASSLMTGTIKGVLTF. Written as DNA, the CDR3 is TGTGCCAGCAGCCTCATGACAGGGACCATCAAGGGCGTCCTGACTTTC.